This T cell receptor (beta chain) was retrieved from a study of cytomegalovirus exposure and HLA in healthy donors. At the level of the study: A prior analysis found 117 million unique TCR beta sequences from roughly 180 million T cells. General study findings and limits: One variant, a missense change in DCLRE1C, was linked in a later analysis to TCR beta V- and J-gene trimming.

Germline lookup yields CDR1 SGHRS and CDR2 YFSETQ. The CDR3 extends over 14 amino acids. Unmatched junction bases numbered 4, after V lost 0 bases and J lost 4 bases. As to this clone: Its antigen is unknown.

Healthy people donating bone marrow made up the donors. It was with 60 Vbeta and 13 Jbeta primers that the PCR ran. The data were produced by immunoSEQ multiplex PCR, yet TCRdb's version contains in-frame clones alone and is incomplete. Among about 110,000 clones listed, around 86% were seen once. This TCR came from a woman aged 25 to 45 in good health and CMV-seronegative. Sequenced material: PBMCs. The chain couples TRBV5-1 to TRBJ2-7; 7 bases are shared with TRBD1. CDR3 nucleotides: TGCGCCAGCAGCTTGGCAGGGGGATTGTACGAGCAGTACTTC. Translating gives CASSLAGGLYEQYF. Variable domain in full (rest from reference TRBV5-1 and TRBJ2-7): KAGVTQTPRYLIKTRGQQVTLSCSPISGHRSVSWYQQTPGQGLQFLFEYFSETQRNKGNFPGRFSGRQFSNSRSEMNVSTLELGDSALYLCASSLAGGLYEQYFGPGTRLTVT.